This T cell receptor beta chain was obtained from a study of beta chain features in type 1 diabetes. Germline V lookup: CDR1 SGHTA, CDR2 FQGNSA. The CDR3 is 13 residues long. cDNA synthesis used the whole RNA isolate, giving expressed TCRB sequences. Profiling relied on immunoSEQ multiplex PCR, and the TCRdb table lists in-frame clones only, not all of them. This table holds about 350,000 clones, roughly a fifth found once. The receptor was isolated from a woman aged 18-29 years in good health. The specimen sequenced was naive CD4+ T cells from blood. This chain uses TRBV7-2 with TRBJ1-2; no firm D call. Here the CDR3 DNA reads TGTGCGGTAGGGCTAAATGAGGGATATGGCTACACCTTC. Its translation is CAVGLNEGYGYTF.